The 13 T cell receptor beta chains in this list originate from one sample, sequenced in a study of type 1 and type 2 diabetes patients. The PCR template was genomic DNA. A primer set of 30 forward and 13 reverse primers amplified the CDR3. MiXCR, run by TCRdb on the multiplex PCR reads, gives a single entry per CDR3 protein. The sample comprises about 290,000 distinct CDR3 sequences, 47% of which are singletons, and roughly 15% rests with the top ten. What was sequenced was peripheral blood mononuclear cells (PBMCs). The source of these receptors is a man aged 18 to 30 with type 2 diabetes.

This clonotype is classed as medium-sized. The V gene is TRBV6-6, the J gene TRBJ2-2; TRBD2 might be the D (5 bases). The V gene lost 5 bases and the J gene lost 2 bases, with 6 bases spanning the gap. There are 13 residues in the CDR3. Germline CDR1 MNHNY, CDR2 SVGAGI (reference sequence). This chain's CDR3 is CASSPSNTGELFF. CDR3 nucleotide sequence: TGTGCCAGCAGTCCTAGCAACACCGGGGAGCTGTTTTTT.

This clonotype was recorded a few times. This chain links TRBV2 with TRBJ2-3; possible D gene TRBD2, 5 bases. CDR1 SNHLY and CDR2 FYNNEI come from the germline V gene. This CDR3 has 13 amino acids. V lost 8 bases and J lost 1, with 10 bases in between. DNA for the CDR3: TGTGCCAGCCCCGGGGAAGGCACAGATACGCAGTATTTT. Translating gives CASPGEGTDTQYF.

Comment on this clonotype: One end of the junction fails to match germline, which may point to a read error. V usage is TRBV6-6 and J usage is TRBJ2-1; D unresolved. The germline CDR1 and CDR2 sequences are MNHNY and SVGAGI (reference sequence). The CDR3 consists of 12 residues. The CDR3 region has the DNA TGTGCCAGCAGTCCCGCGTTGAATGGGCAGTTCTTC. This gives the protein CASSPALNGQFF.

The chain uses TRBV9 and TRBJ2-5; no definite D call. The V and J ends lost 0 bases and 5 bases respectively, with 14 bases between them. From germline, CDR1 is SGDLS and CDR2 YYNGEE. The CDR3 totals 15 residues. The CDR3 DNA reads TGTGCCAGCAGCGTAGAAGGATCGGCAGCCGAGACCCAGTACTTC. Its translation: CASSVEGSAAETQYF.

The rearrangement links TRBV2 to TRBJ2-3, with TRBD2 matching over 10 bases. This CDR3 is built from 16 residues. The J segment lost 5 bases and the V segment lost 5 bases, leaving 10 bases of the junction unmatched. From germline, CDR1 is SNHLY and CDR2 FYNNEI. Here the CDR3 reads CASSQRASGRRDTQYF. The DNA of the CDR3 is TGTGCCAGCAGTCAAAGGGCTAGCGGGAGACGAGATACGCAGTATTTT.

The table lists this clonotype with a few counts. The chain joins TRBV20-1 to TRBJ2-5; D unresolved. Germline CDR1 DFQATT, CDR2 SNEGSKA (reference sequence). Trimming left V 4 bases short and J 2 bases short, with 5 bases between. This CDR3 comprises 11 residues. CDR3 nucleotide sequence: TGCAGTGCTATAACTCAAGAGACCCAGTACTTC. Its translation is CSAITQETQYF.

The genes are TRBV19 and TRBJ2-1, with D possibly TRBD2 on 5 matching bases. The CDR3 has 14 residues. The germline V gene has CDR1 LNHDA and CDR2 SQIVND (reference sequence). Trimming removed 8 bases from V and 2 bases from J, with 13 bases in between. The CDR3 DNA reads as TGTGCCAGTTCTTCGGCAGCGGCCTACAATGAGCAGTTCTTC. Amino acids: CASSSAAAYNEQFF. Drawing the rest from reference TRBV19 and TRBJ2-1, the complete variable domain is DGGITQSPKYLFRKEGQNVTLSCEQNLNHDAMYWYRQDPGQGLRLIYYSQIVNDFQKGDIAEGYSVSREKKESFPLTVTSAQKNPTAFYLCASSSAAAYNEQFFGPGTRLTVL.

This clonotype was seen at least ten times. The V and J genes are TRBV4-3 and TRBJ2-3; D is perhaps TRBD1 (6 bases). The CDR3 length is 14 residues. CDR1 and CDR2 (germline): LGHNA, YSLEER. Trimming left V 5 bases short and J 4 bases short, with 13 bases between. CDR3 sequence (DNA): TGCGCCAGCAGCAGGGGGAACGATGCAGATACGCAGTATTTT. Amino acids: CASSRGNDADTQYF.

The genes are TRBV18 and TRBJ2-1, with D perhaps TRBD1 (5 bases). V lost 0 bases to trimming and J lost 8 bases, with 11 bases between them. Germline CDR1 and CDR2: KGHSH and LQKENI. The CDR3 has 14 amino acids. The CDR3: CASSPPPGKDEQFF. For the CDR3, the DNA is TGTGCCAGCTCACCACCACCAGGGAAGGATGAGCAGTTCTTC.

This clonotype was seen a handful of times. This rearrangement joins TRBV7-3 to TRBJ2-7; either TRBD1 or TRBD2 may supply D (6 bases each). The germline CDR1 and CDR2 sequences are SGHTA and FQGTGA. This CDR3 region has 15 residues. Trimming stripped 8 bases from V and 0 bases from J, with 17 bases between. Here the CDR3 reads CASGEDRLGSYEQYF. CDR3 sequence (DNA): TGTGCCAGCGGGGAGGACAGACTCGGCTCCTACGAGCAGTACTTC.

The chain is built from TRBV7-2 and TRBJ2-7; D might be TRBD1 (7 bases). Trimming pared 5 bases from V and 2 bases from J, leaving 16 bases between. The V gene's germline CDR1 is SGHTA and CDR2 FQGNSA. This CDR3 comprises 15 residues. The CDR3, as DNA: TGTGCCAGCAGCCCTCTGACAGGGAGGCCCTACGAGCAGTACTTC. Encoded protein: CASSPLTGRPYEQYF. Supplemented by reference TRBV7-2 and TRBJ2-7, the full variable domain reads GAGVSQSPSNKVTEKGKDVELRCDPISGHTALYWYRQSLGQGLEFLIYFQGNSAPDKSGLPSDRFSAERTGGSVSTLTIQRTQQEDSAVYLCASSPLTGRPYEQYFGPGTRLTVT.

Comments on this clonotype: Given a much more abundant clone one base away, this may be a read error. The gene calls are TRBV2 and TRBJ2-7; possible D gene TRBD1, 5 bases. This CDR3 comprises 12 residues. Germline V CDR1 and CDR2: SNHLY, FYNNEI. Between the trimmed V and J ends, which lost 4 bases and 2 bases, there was a span of 6 bases. CDR3 residues: CASSGRAYEQYF. CDR3 DNA sequence: TGTGCCAGCAGTGGCAGGGCCTACGAGCAGTACTTC.

This clonotype has more than one count but fewer than ten. The V call is TRBV4-2, the J call TRBJ2-5, with 8 bases lining up with TRBD2. The CDR3 covers 15 residues. Trimming at V came to 0 bases and at J to 4 bases, leaving 4 bases not matched to a gene. From germline, CDR1 is LGHNA and CDR2 YNFKEQ. CDR3 region: CASSQETGGGETQYF. The CDR3 bases are TGTGCCAGCAGCCAAGAGACGGGAGGGGGAGAGACCCAGTACTTC.